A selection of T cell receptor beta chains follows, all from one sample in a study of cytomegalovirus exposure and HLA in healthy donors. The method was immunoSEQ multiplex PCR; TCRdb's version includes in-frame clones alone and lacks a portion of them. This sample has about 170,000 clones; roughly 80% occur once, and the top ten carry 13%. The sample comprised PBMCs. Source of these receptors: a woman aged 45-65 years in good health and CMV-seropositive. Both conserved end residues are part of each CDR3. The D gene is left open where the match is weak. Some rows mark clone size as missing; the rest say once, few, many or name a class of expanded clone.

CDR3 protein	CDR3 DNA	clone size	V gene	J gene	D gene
CSVQGWDYGYTF	TGCAGCGTACAGGGATGGGACTATGGCTACACCTTC	-	TRBV29-1	TRBJ1-2	-
CASSSGTSGGETQYF	TGTGCCAGCAGCTCGGGGACTAGCGGGGGGGAGACCCAGTACTTC	-	TRBV13	TRBJ2-5	TRBD2
CASSLDRGGGADTQYF	TGTGCCAGCAGCTTAGATCGTGGCGGGGGGGCAGATACGCAGTATTTT	-	TRBV11-3	TRBJ2-3	TRBD2
CASSSTRGSPLHF	TGTGCCAGCAGTAGTACCAGAGGGTCACCCCTCCACTTT	-	TRBV27	TRBJ1-6	-
CASSLAGDRGGVTQYF	TGTGCCAGCAGCTTGGCCGGGGACAGGGGCGGGGTTACGCAGTATTTT	-	TRBV5-4	TRBJ2-3	TRBD1
CASSIDSLYGYTF	TGTGCCAGTAGTATAGATAGCCTCTATGGCTACACCTTC	-	TRBV19	TRBJ1-2	-
CASSENRLQPAFF	TGTGCCAGCAGTGAGAACAGGCTACAACCGGCTTTCTTT	few	TRBV6-1	TRBJ1-1	-
CASSIDGTGANTF	TGTGCCAGTAGTATAGACGGGACAGGGGCCAACACCTTC	-	TRBV19	TRBJ1-2	TRBD1
CASSQGQGHGYTF	TGCGCCAGCAGCCAAGGACAGGGACATGGCTACACCTTC	-	TRBV5-1	TRBJ1-2	TRBD1
CASSLAGGRETQYF	TGCGCCAGCAGCCTAGCGGGGGGTAGAGAGACCCAGTACTTC	-	TRBV5-1	TRBJ2-5	TRBD2
CASTPDPGLPSEQYF	TGCGCCAGTACCCCGGATCCGGGACTCCCAAGCGAGCAGTACTTC	few	TRBV4-1	TRBJ2-7	-
CASSLEGAVGELFF	TGTGCCAGCAGCTTGGAAGGGGCCGTCGGGGAGCTGTTTTTT	-	TRBV5-4	TRBJ2-2	-
CASSITQGFTRNEQFF	TGTGCCAGCAGCATAACTCAGGGATTCACCCGCAATGAGCAGTTCTTC	medium-sized	TRBV21-1	TRBJ2-1	-
CASSPTFSTDTQYF	TGTGCCAGCAGCCCGACTTTCAGCACAGATACGCAGTATTTT	-	TRBV7-3	TRBJ2-3	-
CASRAGTSGGGEQFF	TGTGCCAGCAGGGCCGGGACTAGCGGGGGCGGAGAGCAGTTCTTC	-	TRBV2	TRBJ2-1	TRBD2
CASSLQVEQYF	TGTGCCAGCAGCTTGCAGGTCGAGCAGTACTTC	-	TRBV5-6	TRBJ2-7	-
CASSGGAGEQYF	TGTGCCAGTAGTGGGGGGGCCGGGGAGCAGTACTTC	-	TRBV19	TRBJ2-7	-
CASSWGQSYEQYF	TGTGCCAGCAGCTGGGGACAATCCTACGAGCAGTACTTC	few	TRBV5-6	TRBJ2-7	-
CASRTDGISNQPQHF	TGTGCCAGTCGCACAGACGGAATTAGCAATCAGCCCCAGCATTTT	few	TRBV2	TRBJ1-5	-
CASSWTGGWGDTQYF	TGTGCCAGCAGCTGGACAGGGGGCTGGGGGGATACGCAGTATTTT	-	TRBV5-4	TRBJ2-3	TRBD1
CASSQGRPLTGERSPLHF	TGCGCCAGCAGCCAAGGGCGACCTTTGACAGGGGAAAGGTCACCCCTCCACTTT	-	TRBV4-1	TRBJ1-6	TRBD1
CASSQGMNTEAFF	TGTGCCAGCAGCCAGGGTATGAACACTGAAGCTTTCTTT	-	TRBV7-9	TRBJ1-1	-
CASSGLRQGAYYGYTF	TGTGCCAGCAGCGGGTTAAGACAGGGGGCTTACTATGGCTACACCTTC	few	TRBV9	TRBJ1-2	TRBD1
CASLPGQGTTKQYF	TGTGCCTCCCTTCCGGGACAGGGGACTACCAAGCAGTACTTC	-	TRBV30	TRBJ2-7	TRBD1
CASSPLGGGGPWNTGELFF	TGTGCCAGCAGCCCCTTAGGGGGAGGGGGACCATGGAACACCGGGGAGCTGTTTTTT	-	TRBV7-3	TRBJ2-2	-
CASTLWTAGATRGEQYF	TGTGCCAGCACCCTCTGGACAGCGGGGGCCACCAGGGGCGAGCAGTACTTC	-	TRBV28	TRBJ2-7	TRBD2
CASSFGPGELFF	TGTGCCAGCAGTTTTGGGCCCGGGGAGCTGTTTTTT	-	TRBV2	TRBJ2-2	-
CASSSPGTGLYNEQFF	TGTGCCAGCAGCAGCCCCGGGACAGGCCTTTACAATGAGCAGTTCTTC	-	TRBV7-8	TRBJ2-1	TRBD1
CASSLPGLAISDTQYF	TGTGCCAGCAGCCTGCCGGGACTAGCGATCTCAGATACGCAGTATTTT	-	TRBV7-9	TRBJ2-3	TRBD2
CAWSAGQNNEKLFF	TGTGCCTGGAGTGCGGGACAGAATAATGAAAAACTGTTTTTT	-	TRBV30	TRBJ1-4	TRBD1